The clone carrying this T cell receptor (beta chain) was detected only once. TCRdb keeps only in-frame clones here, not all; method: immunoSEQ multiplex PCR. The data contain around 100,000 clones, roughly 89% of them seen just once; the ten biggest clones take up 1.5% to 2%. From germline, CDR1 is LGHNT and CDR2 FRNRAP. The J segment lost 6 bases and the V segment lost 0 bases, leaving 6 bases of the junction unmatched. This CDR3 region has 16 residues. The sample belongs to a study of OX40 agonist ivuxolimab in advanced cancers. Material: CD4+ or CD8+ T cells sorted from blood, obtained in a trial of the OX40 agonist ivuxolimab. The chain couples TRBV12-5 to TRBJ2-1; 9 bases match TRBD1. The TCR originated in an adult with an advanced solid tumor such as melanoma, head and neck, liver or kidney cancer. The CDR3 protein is CASGLVLGDRVNEQFF. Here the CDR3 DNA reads TGTGCTAGTGGTTTGGTACTGGGGGACAGGGTCAATGAGCAGTTCTTC.